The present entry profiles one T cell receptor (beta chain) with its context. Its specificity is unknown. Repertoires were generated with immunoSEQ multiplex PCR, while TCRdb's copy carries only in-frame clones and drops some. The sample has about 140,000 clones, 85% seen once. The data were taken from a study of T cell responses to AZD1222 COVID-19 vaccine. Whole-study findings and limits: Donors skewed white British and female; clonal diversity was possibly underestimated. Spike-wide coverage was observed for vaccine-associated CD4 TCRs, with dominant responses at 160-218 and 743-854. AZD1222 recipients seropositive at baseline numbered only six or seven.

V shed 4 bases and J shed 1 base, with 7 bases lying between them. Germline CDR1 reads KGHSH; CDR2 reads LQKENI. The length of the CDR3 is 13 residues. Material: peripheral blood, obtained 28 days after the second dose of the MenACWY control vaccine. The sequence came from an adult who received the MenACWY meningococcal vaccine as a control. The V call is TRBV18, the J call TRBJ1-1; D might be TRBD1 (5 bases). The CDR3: CASSHTGNTEAFF. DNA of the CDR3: TGTGCCAGCTCACACACAGGGAACACTGAAGCTTTCTTT.